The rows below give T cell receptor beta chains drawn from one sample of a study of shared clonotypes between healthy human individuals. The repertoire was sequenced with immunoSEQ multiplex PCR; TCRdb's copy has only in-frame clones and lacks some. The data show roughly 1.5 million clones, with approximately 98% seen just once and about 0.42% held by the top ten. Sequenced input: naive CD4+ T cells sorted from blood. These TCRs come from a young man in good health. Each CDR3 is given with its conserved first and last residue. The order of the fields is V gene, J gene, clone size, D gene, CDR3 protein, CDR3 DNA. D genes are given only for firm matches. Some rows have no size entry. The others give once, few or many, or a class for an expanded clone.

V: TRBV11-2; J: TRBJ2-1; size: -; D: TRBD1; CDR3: CASSLNLVPGQGARNEQFF; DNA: TGTGCCAGCAGCTTAAACCTCGTCCCGGGACAGGGGGCGCGAAATGAGCAGTTCTTC
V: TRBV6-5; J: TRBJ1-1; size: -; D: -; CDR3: CASSYGQPNTEAFF; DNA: TGTGCCAGCAGTTACGGACAACCGAACACTGAAGCTTTCTTT
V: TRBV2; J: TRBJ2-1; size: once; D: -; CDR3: CASSVRGHEQFF; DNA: TGTGCCAGCAGTGTGCGGGGCCATGAGCAGTTCTTC
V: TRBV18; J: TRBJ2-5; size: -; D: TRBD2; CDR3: CASSPLGEGYETQYF; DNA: TGTGCCAGCTCACCGCTGGGGGAGGGCTATGAGACCCAGTACTTC
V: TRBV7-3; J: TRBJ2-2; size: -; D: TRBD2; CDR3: CASSRKAGDTGELFF; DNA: TGTGCCAGCAGCCGTAAAGCGGGAGACACCGGGGAGCTGTTTTTT
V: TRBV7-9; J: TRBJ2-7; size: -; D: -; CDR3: CASSFQTSIYEQYF; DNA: TGTGCCAGCAGCTTTCAAACTAGTATCTACGAGCAGTACTTC
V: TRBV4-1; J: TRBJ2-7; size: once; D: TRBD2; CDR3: CASSQKISGSIYEQYF; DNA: TGCGCCAGCAGCCAAAAAATTAGCGGGAGTATCTACGAGCAGTACTTC
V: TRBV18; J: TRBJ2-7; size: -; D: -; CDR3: CASSPFSQGDEQYF; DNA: TGTGCCAGCTCACCGTTTTCACAGGGTGACGAGCAGTACTTC
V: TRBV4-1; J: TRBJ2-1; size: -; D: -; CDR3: CASGQGIGHNEQFF; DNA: TGCGCCAGCGGGCAAGGGATCGGGCACAATGAGCAGTTCTTC
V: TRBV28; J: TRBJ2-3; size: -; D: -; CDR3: CASSTPNDSGTDTQYF; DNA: TGTGCCAGCAGTACCCCGAATGATTCTGGGACAGATACGCAGTATTTT
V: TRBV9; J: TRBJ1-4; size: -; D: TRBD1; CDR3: CASSAGQGNEKLFF; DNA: TGTGCCAGCAGCGCGGGACAGGGGAATGAAAAACTGTTTTTT
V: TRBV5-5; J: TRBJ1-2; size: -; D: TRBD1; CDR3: CASSTETGLGPYGYTF; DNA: TGTGCCAGCAGCACGGAGACAGGGTTGGGTCCCTATGGCTACACCTTC
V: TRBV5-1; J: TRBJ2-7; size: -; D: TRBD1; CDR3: CASSFTTGGYEQYF; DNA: TGCGCCAGCAGCTTCACCACAGGGGGCTACGAGCAGTACTTC
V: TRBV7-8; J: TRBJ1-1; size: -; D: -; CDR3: CASSLGGTNTEAFF; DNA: TGTGCCAGCAGCTTAGGGGGGACGAACACTGAAGCTTTCTTT
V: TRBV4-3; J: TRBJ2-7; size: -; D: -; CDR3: CASSRLIGPYEQYF; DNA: TGCGCCAGCAGCCGCTTGATCGGGCCCTACGAGCAGTACTTC
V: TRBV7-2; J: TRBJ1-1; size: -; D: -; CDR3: CAIARGGLGTEAFF; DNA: TGTGCCATCGCGAGGGGGGGGCTTGGCACTGAAGCTTTCTTT
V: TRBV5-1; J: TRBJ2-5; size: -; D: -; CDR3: CASSTASPQETQYF; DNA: TGCGCCAGCAGCACGGCCTCACCCCAAGAGACCCAGTACTTC
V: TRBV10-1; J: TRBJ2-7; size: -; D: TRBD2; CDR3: CASSDYKGRDEQYF; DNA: TGCGCCAGCAGTGATTACAAGGGGAGGGACGAGCAGTACTTC
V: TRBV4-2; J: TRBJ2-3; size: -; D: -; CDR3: CASSQGGTSWTDTQYF; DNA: TGTGCCAGCAGCCAAGGGGGGACAAGTTGGACAGATACGCAGTATTTT
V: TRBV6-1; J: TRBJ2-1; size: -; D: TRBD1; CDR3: CASSTNRDRVNEQFF; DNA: TGTGCCAGCAGTACCAACCGGGACAGGGTCAATGAGCAGTTCTTC
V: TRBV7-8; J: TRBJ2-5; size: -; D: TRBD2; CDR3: CASSHTGGRGAETQYF; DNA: TGTGCCAGCAGCCATACGGGCGGGAGGGGGGCAGAGACCCAGTACTTC
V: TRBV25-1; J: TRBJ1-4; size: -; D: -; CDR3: CASRPGTNEKLFF; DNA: TGTGCCAGCAGGCCCGGGACAAATGAAAAACTGTTTTTT
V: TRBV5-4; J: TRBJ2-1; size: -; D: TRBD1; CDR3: CASSFTDRGDPNEQFF; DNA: TGTGCCAGCAGCTTCACGGACAGGGGAGATCCCAATGAGCAGTTCTTC
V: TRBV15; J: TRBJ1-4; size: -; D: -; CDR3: CATSRSLEKLFF; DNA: TGTGCCACCAGCAGAAGCCTTGAAAAACTGTTTTTT